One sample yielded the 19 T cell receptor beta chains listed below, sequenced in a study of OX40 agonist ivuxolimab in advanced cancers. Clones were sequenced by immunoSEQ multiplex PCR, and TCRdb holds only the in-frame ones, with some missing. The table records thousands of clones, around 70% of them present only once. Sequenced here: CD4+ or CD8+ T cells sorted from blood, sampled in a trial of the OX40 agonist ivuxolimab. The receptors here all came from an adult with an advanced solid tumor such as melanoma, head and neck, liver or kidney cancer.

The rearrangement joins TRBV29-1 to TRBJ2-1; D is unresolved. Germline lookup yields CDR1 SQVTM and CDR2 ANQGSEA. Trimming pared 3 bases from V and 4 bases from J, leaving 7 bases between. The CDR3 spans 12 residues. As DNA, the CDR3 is TGCAGCGTTGAGGCCAGATACAATGAGCAGTTCTTC. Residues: CSVEARYNEQFF.

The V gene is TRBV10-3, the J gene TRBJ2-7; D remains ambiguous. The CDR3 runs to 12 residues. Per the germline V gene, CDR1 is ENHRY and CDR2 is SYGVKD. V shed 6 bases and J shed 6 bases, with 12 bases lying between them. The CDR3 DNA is TGTGCCATCAGGGACCCCCCGGGCGAGCAGTACTTC. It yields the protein CAIRDPPGEQYF.

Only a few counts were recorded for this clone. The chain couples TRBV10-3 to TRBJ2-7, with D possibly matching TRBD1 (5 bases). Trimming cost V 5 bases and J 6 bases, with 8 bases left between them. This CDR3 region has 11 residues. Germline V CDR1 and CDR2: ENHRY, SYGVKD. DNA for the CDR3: TGTGCCATCAGTTATAGGGGCGAGCAGTACTTC. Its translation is CAISYRGEQYF.

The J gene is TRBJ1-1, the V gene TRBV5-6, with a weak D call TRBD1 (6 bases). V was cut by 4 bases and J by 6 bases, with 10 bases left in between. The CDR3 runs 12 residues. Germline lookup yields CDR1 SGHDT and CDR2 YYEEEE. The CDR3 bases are TGTGCCAGCAGCAGGGGGGGATCTGAAGCTTTCTTT. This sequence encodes CASSRGGSEAFF.

The CDR3 DNA sequence: TGTGCCAGCGGGGCCGGGCAGGGCCCCTACGAGCAGTACTTC. Its translation: CASGAGQGPYEQYF. This chain joins TRBV2 and TRBJ2-7, with TRBD1 as a possible D gene (5 bases). V dropped 8 bases and J dropped 2 bases, with 16 bases sitting between them. The CDR3 contains 14 residues. Germline V gives CDR1 SNHLY, CDR2 FYNNEI.

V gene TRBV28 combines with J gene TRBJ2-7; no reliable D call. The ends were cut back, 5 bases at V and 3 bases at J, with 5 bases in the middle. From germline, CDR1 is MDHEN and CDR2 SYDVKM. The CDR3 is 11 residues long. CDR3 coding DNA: TGTGCCAGCAGTCACAACTACGAGCAGTACTTC. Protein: CASSHNYEQYF.

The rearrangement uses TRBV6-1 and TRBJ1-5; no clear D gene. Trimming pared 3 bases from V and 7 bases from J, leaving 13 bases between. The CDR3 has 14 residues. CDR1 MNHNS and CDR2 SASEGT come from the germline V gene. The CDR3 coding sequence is TGTGCCAGCAGTGAGGACTGGGGTTTACAGCCCCAGCATTTT. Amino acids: CASSEDWGLQPQHF.

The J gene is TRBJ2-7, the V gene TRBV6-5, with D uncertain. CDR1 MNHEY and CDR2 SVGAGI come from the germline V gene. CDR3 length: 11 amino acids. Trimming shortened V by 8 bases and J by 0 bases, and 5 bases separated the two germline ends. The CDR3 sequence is CASGFSYEQYF. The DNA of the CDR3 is TGTGCCAGCGGGTTCTCCTACGAGCAGTACTTC.

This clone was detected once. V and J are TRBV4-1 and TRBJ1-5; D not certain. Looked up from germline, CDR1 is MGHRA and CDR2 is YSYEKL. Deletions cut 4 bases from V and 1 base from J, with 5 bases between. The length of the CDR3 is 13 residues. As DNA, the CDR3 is TGCGCCAGCAGCCCGAACAGCAATCAGCCCCAGCATTTT. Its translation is CASSPNSNQPQHF.

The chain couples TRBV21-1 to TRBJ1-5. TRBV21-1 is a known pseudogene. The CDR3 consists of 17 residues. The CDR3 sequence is CASSGSVLHWHHQPQHF. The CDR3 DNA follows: TGTGCCAGCAGCGGGTCGGTGCTACATTGGCATCATCAGCCCCAGCATTTT.

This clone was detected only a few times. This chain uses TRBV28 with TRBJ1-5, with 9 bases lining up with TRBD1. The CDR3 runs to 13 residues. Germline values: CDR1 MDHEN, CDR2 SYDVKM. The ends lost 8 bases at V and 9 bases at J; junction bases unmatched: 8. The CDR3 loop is CASRGQGIWPQHF. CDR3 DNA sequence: TGTGCCAGCCGGGGACAGGGCATTTGGCCCCAGCATTTT.

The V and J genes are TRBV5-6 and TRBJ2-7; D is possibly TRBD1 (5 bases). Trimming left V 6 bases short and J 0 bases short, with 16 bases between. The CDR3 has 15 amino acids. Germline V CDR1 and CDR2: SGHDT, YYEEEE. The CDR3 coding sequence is TGTGCCAGCACCCTTACGATAGGGGACTCCTACGAGCAGTACTTC. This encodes CASTLTIGDSYEQYF.

DNA of the CDR3: TGTGCCAGCAGTTTAAAGGGTGGCTATGGCTACACCTTC. Its translation is CASSLKGGYGYTF. This rearrangement joins TRBV27 to TRBJ1-2; unclear D gene. The germline gives CDR1 MNHEY, CDR2 SMNVEV (reference sequence). V was shortened by 2 bases and J by 4 bases, with 8 bases between the two germline ends. The CDR3 runs to 13 residues.

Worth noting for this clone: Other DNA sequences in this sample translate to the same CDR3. The CDR3 coding sequence is TGCGCCAGCAGCCAAGATTGGGCGGCTGTGGTTAAGCAGTTCTTC. Translation: CASSQDWAAVVKQFF. This chain uses TRBV4-1 with TRBJ2-1; D remains unclear. The germline CDR1 and CDR2 sequences are MGHRA and YSYEKL. The V and J ends lost 0 bases and 11 bases respectively, with 17 bases between them. The CDR3 spans 15 residues.

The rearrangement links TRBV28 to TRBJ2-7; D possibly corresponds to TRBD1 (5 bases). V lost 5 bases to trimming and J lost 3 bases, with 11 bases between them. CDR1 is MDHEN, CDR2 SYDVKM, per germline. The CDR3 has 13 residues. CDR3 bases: TGTGCCAGCAGTCCCCTGGACAACTACGAGCAGTACTTC. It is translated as CASSPLDNYEQYF.

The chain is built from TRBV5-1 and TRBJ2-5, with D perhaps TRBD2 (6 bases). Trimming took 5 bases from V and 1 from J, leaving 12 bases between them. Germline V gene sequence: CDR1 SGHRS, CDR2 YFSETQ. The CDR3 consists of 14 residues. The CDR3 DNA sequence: TGCGCCAGCAGGTTTATGGGGGGCCAAGAGACCCAGTACTTC. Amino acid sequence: CASRFMGGQETQYF.

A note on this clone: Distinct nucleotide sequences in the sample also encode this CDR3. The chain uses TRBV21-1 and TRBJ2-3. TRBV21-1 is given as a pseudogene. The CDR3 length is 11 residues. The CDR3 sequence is CARVFTDTQYF. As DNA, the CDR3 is TGTGCAAGGGTCTTTACAGATACGCAGTATTTT.

CDR3 residues: CASSADSINEQFF. The DNA of the CDR3 is TGTGCCAGCAGCGCCGATTCCATCAATGAGCAGTTCTTC. This chain uses TRBV7-2 with TRBJ2-1; D uncertain. Germline CDR1 is SGHTA and CDR2 is FQGNSA. The CDR3 extends over 13 amino acids. V gave up 5 bases and J gave up 6 bases, with 11 bases separating them.

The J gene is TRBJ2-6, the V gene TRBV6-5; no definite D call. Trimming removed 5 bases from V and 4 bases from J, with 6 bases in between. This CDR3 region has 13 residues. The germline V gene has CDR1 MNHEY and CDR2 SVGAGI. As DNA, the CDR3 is TGTGCCAGCAGTCACGGAGGGGCCAACGTCCTGACTTTC. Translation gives CASSHGGANVLTF.